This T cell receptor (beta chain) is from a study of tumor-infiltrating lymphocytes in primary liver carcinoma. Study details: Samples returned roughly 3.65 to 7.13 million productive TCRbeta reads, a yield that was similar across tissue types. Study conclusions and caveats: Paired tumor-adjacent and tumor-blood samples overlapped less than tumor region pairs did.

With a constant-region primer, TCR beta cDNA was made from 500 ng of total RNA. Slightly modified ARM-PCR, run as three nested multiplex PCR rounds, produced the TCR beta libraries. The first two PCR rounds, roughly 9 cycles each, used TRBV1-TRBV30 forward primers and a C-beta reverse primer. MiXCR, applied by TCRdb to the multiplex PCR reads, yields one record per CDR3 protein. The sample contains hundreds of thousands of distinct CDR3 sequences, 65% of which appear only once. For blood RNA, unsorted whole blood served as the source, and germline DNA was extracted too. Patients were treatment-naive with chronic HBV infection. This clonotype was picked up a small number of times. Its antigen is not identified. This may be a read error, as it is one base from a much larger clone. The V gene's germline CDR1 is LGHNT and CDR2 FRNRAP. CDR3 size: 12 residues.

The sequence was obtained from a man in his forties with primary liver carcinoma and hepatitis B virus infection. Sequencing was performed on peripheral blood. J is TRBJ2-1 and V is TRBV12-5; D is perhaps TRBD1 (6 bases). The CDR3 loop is CASGLQGGEQLF. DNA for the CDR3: TGTGCTAGTGGTCTCCAAGGGGGTGAGCAGCTCTTC. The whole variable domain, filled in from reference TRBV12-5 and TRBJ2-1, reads DARVTQTPRHKVTEMGQEVTMRCQPILGHNTVFWYRQTMMQGLELLAYFRNRAPLDDSGMPKDRFSAEMPDATLATLKIQPSEPRDSAVYFCASGLQGGEQLFGPGTRLTVL.